Listed here are 13 T cell receptor beta chains from one sample, sequenced in a study of vaccination effects on CD4 cells after COVID-19. The antigens of these receptors remain unknown. The protocol was immunoSEQ multiplex PCR, while the TCRdb copy is restricted to in-frame clones and leaves out a portion. The data contain 50,000 to 75,000 clones, 81% of them seen just once; the ten biggest clones take up about 2.5%. Under the ViraFEST assay, PBMC were stimulated with viral peptide pools so that antigen-specific CD4+ T cells expanded. Sequencing was performed afterwards. Cells that had been cultured for nine to eleven days were the source of isolated CD4+ T cells. The source was CD4+ T cells from PBMCs cultured with HCoV-229E spike peptides, collected before COVID-19 vaccination. Receptors were obtained from a human donor who received a COVID-19 vaccine.

The rearrangement uses TRBV30 and TRBJ2-2; TRBD2 agrees at 8 bases. The CDR3 has 15 amino acids. Looked up from germline, CDR1 is GTSNPN and CDR2 is SVGIG (reference sequence). J was trimmed by 0 bases and V by 4 bases; bases with no gene match: 4. The DNA of the CDR3 is TGTGCCTGGAAACACGGGGGGGCGAACACCGGGGAGCTGTTTTTT. Amino acids: CAWKHGGANTGELFF.

V is TRBV7-9 and J is TRBJ1-3; D ambiguous. Trimming took off 5 bases at V and 0 bases at J, with 14 bases between the two ends. The CDR3 runs to 16 residues. Germline-derived CDR1 and CDR2 are SEHNR and FQNEAQ (reference sequence). The CDR3, as DNA: TGTGCCAGCAGCAAATCTGAACTGGTCTCTGGAAACACCATATATTTT. Translated: CASSKSELVSGNTIYF.

This clone was picked up one time. The chain links TRBV12-5 to TRBJ2-1; 8 bases fit TRBD1. The CDR3 covers 16 residues. The germline gives CDR1 LGHNT, CDR2 FRNRAP. Unmatched junction bases numbered 12, after V lost 7 bases and J lost 4 bases. The CDR3 sequence: CASAILRDRWYNEQFF. In DNA, the CDR3 is TGTGCTAGTGCCATCCTCCGGGACAGGTGGTACAATGAGCAGTTCTTC.

This chain joins TRBV20-1 and TRBJ1-2; D uncertain. This CDR3 comprises 11 residues. Germline V lookup: CDR1 DFQATT, CDR2 SNEGSKA (reference sequence). The CDR3 DNA follows: TGCGGGAGGACGGACCTCTATGGCTACACCTTC. Translated: CGRTDLYGYTF.

The genes are TRBV27 and TRBJ1-6; D gene uncertain. This CDR3 has 16 residues. V was trimmed by 7 bases and J by 0 bases, leaving 13 bases between them. The germline V gene encodes CDR1 MNHEY and CDR2 SMNVEV (reference sequence). The CDR3 loop is CASTPDGSSYNSPLHF. CDR3 coding DNA: TGTGCCAGCACCCCTGACGGGAGCTCCTATAATTCACCCCTCCACTTT.

The chain combines TRBV29-1 with TRBJ1-2; possibly TRBD1 for D (5 bases). Trimming cost V 7 bases and J 4 bases, with 19 bases left between them. There are 14 residues in the CDR3. Germline V CDR1 and CDR2: SQVTM, ANQGSEA. As DNA, the CDR3 is TGCAGCGCCAACCCCCTAACAGGCGCCTATGGCTACACCTTC. It yields the protein CSANPLTGAYGYTF.

V and J are TRBV12-3 or TRBV12-4 and TRBJ1-6; D is uncertain. Between the trimmed V and J ends, which lost 2 bases and 9 bases, there was a span of 8 bases. This CDR3 has 13 residues. The CDR3 DNA follows: TGTGCCAGCAGTTTAAGCCTGGTTTCACCCCTCCACTTT. Its translation: CASSLSLVSPLHF.

The table lists this clone with a count of one. The chain uses TRBV5-1 and TRBJ2-1; perhaps TRBD1 as D (5 bases). CDR3 length: 14 amino acids. Deletions cut 0 bases from V and 7 bases from J, with 11 bases between. Germline V gives CDR1 SGHRS, CDR2 YFSETQ. The CDR3 sequence is CASSLASGQNEQFF. As DNA, the CDR3 is TGCGCCAGCAGCTTGGCCTCAGGGCAAAATGAGCAGTTCTTC.

The sample holds one count of this clone. The chain joins TRBV29-1 to TRBJ1-4; a possible D gene is TRBD1 (6 bases). This CDR3 is 13 amino acids long. V was trimmed by 7 bases and J by 5 bases, leaving 14 bases between them. In germline, CDR1 is SQVTM, CDR2 ANQGSEA. The CDR3: CSGLTGINEKLFF. CDR3 coding DNA: TGCAGCGGGTTAACAGGGATCAATGAAAAACTGTTTTTT.

This chain uses TRBV7-8 with TRBJ2-7; a possible D gene is TRBD1 (5 bases). Trimming stripped 1 base from V and 6 bases from J, with 28 bases between. The CDR3 covers 19 residues. Germline V gene sequence: CDR1 SGHVS, CDR2 FQNEAQ. The CDR3: CASSLEGVWTPKESVEQYV. CDR3 in DNA: TGTGCCAGCAGCTTAGAGGGTGTTTGGACACCGAAGGAGTCAGTCGAGCAGTACGTC.

The chain uses TRBV29-1 and TRBJ2-7; 9 nucleotides agree with TRBD2. The trim removed 6 bases at V and 2 bases at J, leaving 26 bases unmatched. This CDR3 contains 20 residues. Germline CDR1 is SQVTM and CDR2 is ANQGSEA. CDR3 amino acids: CSVAGRDRVELAGATYEQYV. The CDR3 coding sequence is TGCAGCGTCGCCGGCCGGGACAGAGTAGAATTAGCGGGGGCCACCTACGAGCAGTACGTC.

The rearrangement joins TRBV5-1 to TRBJ2-6; D remains unclear. Trimming left V 5 bases short and J 0 bases short, with 12 bases between. The CDR3 extends over 16 amino acids. Germline lookup yields CDR1 SGHRS and CDR2 YFSETQ. The CDR3 DNA sequence: TGCGCCAGCAGTTTGACCACACTCTCTGGGGCCAACGTCCTGACTTTC. It codes for CASSLTTLSGANVLTF.

This sequence joins TRBV2 and TRBJ2-2, with 7 nucleotides matching TRBD1. Germline V gene sequence: CDR1 SNHLY, CDR2 FYNNEI. The length of the CDR3 is 13 residues. The junction had 4 bases not matched to a gene; V was cut back by 6 bases and J by 6 bases. CDR3 in amino acids: CASRAGTAGELFF. The CDR3 coding sequence is TGTGCCAGCAGAGCCGGGACAGCCGGGGAGCTGTTTTTT.